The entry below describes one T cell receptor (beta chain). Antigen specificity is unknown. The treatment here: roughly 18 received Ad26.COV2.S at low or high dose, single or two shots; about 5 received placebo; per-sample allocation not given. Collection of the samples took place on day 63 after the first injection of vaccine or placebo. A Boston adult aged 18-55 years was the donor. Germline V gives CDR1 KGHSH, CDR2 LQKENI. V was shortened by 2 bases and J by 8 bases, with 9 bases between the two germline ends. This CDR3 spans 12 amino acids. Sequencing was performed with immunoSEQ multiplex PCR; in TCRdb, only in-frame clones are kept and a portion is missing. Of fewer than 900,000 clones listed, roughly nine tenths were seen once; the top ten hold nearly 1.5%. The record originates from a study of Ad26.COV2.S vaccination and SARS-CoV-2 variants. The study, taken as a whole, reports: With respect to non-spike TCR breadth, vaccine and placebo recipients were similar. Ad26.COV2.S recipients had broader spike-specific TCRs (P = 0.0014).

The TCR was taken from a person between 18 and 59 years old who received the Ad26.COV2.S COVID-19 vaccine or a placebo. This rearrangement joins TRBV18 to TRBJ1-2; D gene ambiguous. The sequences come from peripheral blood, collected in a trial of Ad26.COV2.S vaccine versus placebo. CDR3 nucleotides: TGTGCCAGCTCACCATCGGACTCAGGCTACACCTTC. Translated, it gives CASSPSDSGYTF.